The 6 T cell receptor beta chains reported below all come from one sample, sequenced in a study of T cells after yellow fever vaccination. TCRdb re-analysed the 5' RACE reads in MiXCR, keeping a single row per CDR3 protein. The sample consists of 250,000 to 400,000 distinct CDR3 sequences, approximately 4.3% of them appearing once. Sequencing was performed on PBMCs, taken 15 days after the yellow fever booster vaccination. These TCRs come from a man between 18 and 29 years old who received the YFV17D yellow fever vaccine.

There are a few counts of this clonotype. J is TRBJ1-1 and V is TRBV4-3, with a tentative D call TRBD1 (6 bases). In germline, CDR1 is LGHNA, CDR2 YSLEER. The CDR3 length is 16 residues. Trimming took off 1 base at V and 1 base at J, with 13 bases between the two ends. This CDR3 reads CASSQGGHRPNTEAFF. The CDR3 nucleotides are TGCGCCAGCAGCCAAGGGGGGCATCGCCCGAACACTGAAGCTTTCTTT.

This clonotype was observed a few times. CDR3 DNA sequence: TGTGCCAGTCACGACAAGGGCTACGAGCAGTACTTC. Amino acid sequence: CASHDKGYEQYF. J is TRBJ2-7 and V is TRBV7-9; D is uncertain. The CDR3 is 12 residues long. Germline V gene data show CDR1 as SEHNR and CDR2 as FQNEAQ (reference sequence). Trimming took 9 bases from V and 3 from J, leaving 12 bases between them.

Ten or more counts support this clonotype. V usage is TRBV7-3 and J usage is TRBJ2-3; D is perhaps TRBD1 (6 bases). Deletions cut 5 bases from V and 0 bases from J, with 9 bases between. Germline CDR1 SGHTA, CDR2 FQGTGA. CDR3 length: 14 amino acids. Here the CDR3 DNA reads TGTGCCAGCAGCCTGGGGGCAAGCACAGATACGCAGTATTTT. As protein: CASSLGASTDTQYF.

This clonotype was counted between two and nine times. This sequence joins TRBV4-3 and TRBJ2-1, with 8 bases fitting TRBD1. The CDR3 consists of 15 residues. Germline values: CDR1 LGHNA, CDR2 YSLEER. Trimming cost V 0 bases and J 6 bases; bases outside gene matches: 4. The CDR3 sequence: CASSQDWTGSNEQFF. CDR3 nucleotides: TGCGCCAGCAGCCAAGATTGGACAGGGAGCAATGAGCAGTTCTTC.

In its sample, this clonotype was seen a few times. This rearrangement joins TRBV14 to TRBJ2-2, with D possibly being TRBD2 (6 bases). The germline V gene has CDR1 SGHDN and CDR2 FVKESK. Trimming left V 3 bases short and J 5 bases short, with 16 bases between. There are 16 residues in the CDR3. CDR3 residues: CASSQGGRLGTGELFF. The CDR3 coding sequence is TGTGCCAGCAGCCAGGGGGGACGACTGGGGACCGGGGAGCTGTTTTTT.

This clonotype showed up many times. In nucleotides, the CDR3 is TGTGCCAGCAGTACTGACAGGGGCCCCTACAATGAGCAGTTCTTC. As protein: CASSTDRGPYNEQFF. This chain joins TRBV7-9 and TRBJ2-1, with 8 bases fitting TRBD1. V shed 6 bases, J shed 2 bases, and the junction held 6 bases outside the gene matches. Germline CDR1 and CDR2: SEHNR and FQNEAQ (reference sequence). This CDR3 is built from 15 residues.